The 10 T cell receptor beta chains listed next were all sequenced from one sample in a study of blood T cells in healthy people across ages. PCR was performed a second time for about 6 to 12 cycles using a sample-barcoded 5' primer and a J-beta primer mix. TCRdb re-derived calls from the 5' RACE reads in MiXCR, one entry per CDR3 protein. This table has fewer than 700,000 distinct CDR3 sequences, roughly two fifths appearing once. Sequencing input: blood. The receptors originated from a man aged 80 or over in good health.

The chain is built from TRBV20-1 and TRBJ1-5; D ambiguous. The CDR3 runs to 16 residues. Trimming shortened V by 0 bases and J by 4 bases, and 16 bases separated the two germline ends. Looked up from germline, CDR1 is DFQATT and CDR2 is SNEGSKA (reference sequence). The CDR3 coding sequence is TGCAGTGCTAGAGATTTCGGGGAAGTTGGGAATCAGCCCCAGCATTTT. The encoded protein is CSARDFGEVGNQPQHF.

This sequence joins TRBV9 and TRBJ1-2; D is possibly TRBD1 (5 bases). Germline CDR1 SGDLS, CDR2 YYNGEE. The CDR3 is made up of 14 amino acids. The V and J ends lost 0 bases and 6 bases respectively, with 12 bases between them. Here the CDR3 reads CASSVAPSGNGYTF. CDR3 in DNA: TGTGCCAGCAGCGTAGCTCCCTCAGGGAATGGCTACACCTTC.

The chain has TRBV27 and TRBJ1-1, with TRBD1 matching 7 bases. V shed 6 bases, J shed 1 base, and the junction held 8 bases outside the gene matches. CDR3 size: 15 residues. Germline V gene sequence: CDR1 MNHEY, CDR2 SMNVEV (reference sequence). This chain's CDR3 is CASRQTSGGNTEAFF. The DNA for the CDR3 is TGTGCCAGCAGGCAGACATCAGGGGGGAACACTGAAGCTTTCTTT.

The V gene is TRBV27, the J gene TRBJ2-7; D uncertain. Deletions cut 6 bases from V and 0 bases from J, with 12 bases between. The germline gives CDR1 MNHEY, CDR2 SMNVEV (reference sequence). This CDR3 contains 14 residues. CDR3 amino acids: CASSPLGYSYEQYF. The DNA of the CDR3 is TGTGCCAGCAGCCCGCTCGGATACTCCTACGAGCAGTACTTC.

Only a few counts were recorded for this clonotype. This chain uses TRBV24-1 with TRBJ2-3; D possibly corresponds to TRBD1 (5 bases). This CDR3 has 18 amino acids. Germline CDR1 KGHDR, CDR2 SFDVKD. Trimming left V 3 bases short and J 0 bases short, with 18 bases between. CDR3 protein: CATSDGHSQTSSTDTQYF. CDR3 sequence (DNA): TGTGCCACCAGTGATGGACATAGCCAAACCTCTAGCACAGATACGCAGTATTTT.

The CDR3 spells CASSSRRDPYNEQYF. Here the CDR3 DNA reads TGTGCCAGCAGCTCACGCAGGGACCCCTACAATGAGCAGTACTTC. The rearrangement links TRBV7-2 to TRBJ2-1; D possibly uses TRBD1 or TRBD2 (5 bases each). Matching the DNA end better, TRBJ2-7 makes the J call doubtful. The CDR3 loop spans 15 amino acids. Looked up from germline, CDR1 is SGHTA and CDR2 is FQGNSA.

This rearrangement joins TRBV10-3 to TRBJ2-4; 10 bases map to TRBD1. This CDR3 spans 13 amino acids. Trimming cost V 9 bases and J 13 bases; bases outside gene matches: 12. Germline CDR1 and CDR2: ENHRY and SYGVKD. The CDR3 region has the DNA TGTGCCATTAGACCGGGACAGGGGAGGGAGCAGTACTTC. Its protein is CAIRPGQGREQYF.

V and J are TRBV10-2 and TRBJ2-7, with 8 bases matching TRBD1. The CDR3 contains 15 residues. With V trimmed by 6 bases and J by 5 bases, 12 bases remained unmatched. The germline V gene encodes CDR1 WSHSY and CDR2 SAAADI. The chain's CDR3 is CASRAPRGQIDEQYF. As DNA, the CDR3 is TGCGCCAGCAGAGCACCCAGGGGGCAGATAGACGAGCAGTACTTC.

V gene TRBV7-9 combines with J gene TRBJ2-5; D ambiguous. In germline, CDR1 is SEHNR, CDR2 FQNEAQ (reference sequence). CDR3 size: 13 residues. V was pared by 5 bases and J by 4 bases, with 11 bases between. CDR3 protein: CASSQWVGETQYF. DNA for the CDR3: TGTGCCAGCAGCCAGTGGGTGGGAGAGACCCAGTACTTC.

This sequence joins TRBV2 and TRBJ1-1, with 8 bases fitting TRBD1. V lost 1 base and J lost 9; bases outside the gene matches: 7. The CDR3 extends over 14 amino acids. Germline CDR1 SNHLY, CDR2 FYNNEI. CDR3 amino acids: CASSEGTGSWQAFF. The CDR3 DNA sequence: TGTGCCAGCAGTGAAGGGACAGGGAGTTGGCAAGCTTTCTTT.